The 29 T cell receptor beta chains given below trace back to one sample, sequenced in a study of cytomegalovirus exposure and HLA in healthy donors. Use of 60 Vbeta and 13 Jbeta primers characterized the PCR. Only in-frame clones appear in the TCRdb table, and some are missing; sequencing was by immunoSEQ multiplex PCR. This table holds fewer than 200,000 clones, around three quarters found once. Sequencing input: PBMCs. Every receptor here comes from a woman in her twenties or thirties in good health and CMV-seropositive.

Here the CDR3 DNA reads TGTGCCAGCAGATCTCCAACTAGCGGGAGCGATGAGCAGTTCTTC. It encodes CASRSPTSGSDEQFF. The chain combines TRBV6-4 with TRBJ2-1; TRBD2 aligns across 11 bases. CDR1 MRHNA and CDR2 SNTAGT come from the germline V gene. The ends lost 6 bases at V and 8 bases at J; junction bases unmatched: 9. The CDR3 is made up of 15 amino acids.

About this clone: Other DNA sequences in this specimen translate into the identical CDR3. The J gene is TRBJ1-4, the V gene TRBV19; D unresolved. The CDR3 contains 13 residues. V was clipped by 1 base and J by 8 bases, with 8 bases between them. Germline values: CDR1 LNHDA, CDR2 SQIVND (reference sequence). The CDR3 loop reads CASSIGLGEKLFF. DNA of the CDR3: TGTGCCAGTAGTATAGGTCTAGGAGAAAAACTGTTTTTT.

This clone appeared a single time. CDR3 region: CASILAGDGAYEQYF. CDR3 bases: TGTGCCAGCATCCTAGCGGGAGATGGGGCCTACGAGCAGTACTTC. The V and J genes are TRBV5-6 and TRBJ2-7, with TRBD2 identical over 10 bases. Losses at the gene ends were 6 bases for V and 2 bases for J; bases not matched to a gene: 8. The V gene's germline CDR1 is SGHDT and CDR2 YYEEEE. This CDR3 has 15 residues. Full variable domain (rest looked up from reference TRBV5-6 and TRBJ2-7): DAGVTQSPTHLIKTRGQQVTLRCSPKSGHDTVSWYQQALGQGPQFIFQYYEEEERQRGNFPDRFSGHQFPNYSSELNVNALLLGDSALYLCASILAGDGAYEQYFGPGTRLTVT.

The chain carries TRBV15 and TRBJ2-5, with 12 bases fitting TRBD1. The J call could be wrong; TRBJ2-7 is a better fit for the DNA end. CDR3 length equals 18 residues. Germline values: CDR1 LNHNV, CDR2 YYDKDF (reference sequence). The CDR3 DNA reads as TGTGCCACCAGCAGAGATCGCCCCCCGGGACAGGGGGCGTACGAGCAGTACTTC. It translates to CATSRDRPPGQGAYEQYF.

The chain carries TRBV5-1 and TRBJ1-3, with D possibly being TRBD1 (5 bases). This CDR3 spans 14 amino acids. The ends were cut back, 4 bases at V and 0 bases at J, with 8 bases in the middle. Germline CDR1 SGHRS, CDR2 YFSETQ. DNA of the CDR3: TGCGCCAGCAGCGACAGTTCCTCTGGAAACACCATATATTTT. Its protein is CASSDSSSGNTIYF.

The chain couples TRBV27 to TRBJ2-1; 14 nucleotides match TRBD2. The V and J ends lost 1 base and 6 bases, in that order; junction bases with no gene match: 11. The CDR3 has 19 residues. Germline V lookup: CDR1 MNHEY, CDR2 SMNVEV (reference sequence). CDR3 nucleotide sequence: TGTGCCAGCAGTTTATTTCGGGGACTAGCGGGAGTAAGGACCAATGAGCAGTTCTTC. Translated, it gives CASSLFRGLAGVRTNEQFF.

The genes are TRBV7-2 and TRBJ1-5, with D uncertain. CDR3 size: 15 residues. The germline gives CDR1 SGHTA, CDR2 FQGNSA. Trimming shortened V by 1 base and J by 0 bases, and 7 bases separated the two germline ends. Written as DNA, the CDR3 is TGTGCCAGCAGCTTAGAACAACATAGCAATCAGCCCCAGCATTTT. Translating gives CASSLEQHSNQPQHF.

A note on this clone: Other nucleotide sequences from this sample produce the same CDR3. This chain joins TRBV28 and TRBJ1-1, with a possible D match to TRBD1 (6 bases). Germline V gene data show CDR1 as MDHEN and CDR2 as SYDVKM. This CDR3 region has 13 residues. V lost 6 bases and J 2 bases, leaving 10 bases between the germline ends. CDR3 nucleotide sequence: TGTGCCAGCAGCATCAGGGGAAACACTGAAGCTTTCTTT. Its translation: CASSIRGNTEAFF.

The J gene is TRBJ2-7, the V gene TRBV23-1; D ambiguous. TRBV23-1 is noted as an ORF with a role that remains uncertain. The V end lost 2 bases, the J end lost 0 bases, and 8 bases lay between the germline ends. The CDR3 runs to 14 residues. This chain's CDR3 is CASSQSPSSYEQYF. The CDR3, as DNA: TGCGCCAGCAGTCAAAGCCCGAGCTCCTACGAGCAGTACTTC.

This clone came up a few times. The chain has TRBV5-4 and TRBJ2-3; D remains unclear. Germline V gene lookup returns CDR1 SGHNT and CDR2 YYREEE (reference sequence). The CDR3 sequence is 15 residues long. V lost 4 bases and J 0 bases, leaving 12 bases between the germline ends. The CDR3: CASSPDLQSTDTQYF. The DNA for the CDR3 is TGTGCCAGCAGCCCTGATCTACAGAGCACAGATACGCAGTATTTT.

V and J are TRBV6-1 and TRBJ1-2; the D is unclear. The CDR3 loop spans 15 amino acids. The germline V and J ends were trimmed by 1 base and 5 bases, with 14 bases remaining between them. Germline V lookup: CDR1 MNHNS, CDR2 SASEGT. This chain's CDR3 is CASSEETGSSYGYTF. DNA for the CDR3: TGTGCCAGCAGTGAAGAAACCGGGTCCTCTTATGGCTACACCTTC.

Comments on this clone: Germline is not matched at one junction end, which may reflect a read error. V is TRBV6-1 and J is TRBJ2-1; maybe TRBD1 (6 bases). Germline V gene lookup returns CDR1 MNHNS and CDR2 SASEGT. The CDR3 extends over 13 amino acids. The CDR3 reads CASSPDRSDEQFF. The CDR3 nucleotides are TGCGCCAGCAGTCCCGACAGGTCCGATGAGCAGTTCTTC.

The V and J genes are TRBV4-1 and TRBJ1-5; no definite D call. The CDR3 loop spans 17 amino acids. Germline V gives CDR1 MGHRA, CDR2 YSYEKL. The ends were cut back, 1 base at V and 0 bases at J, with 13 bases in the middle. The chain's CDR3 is CASSQVLTTNSNQPQHF. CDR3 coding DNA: TGCGCCAGCAGCCAAGTCTTAACCACAAATAGCAATCAGCCCCAGCATTTT.

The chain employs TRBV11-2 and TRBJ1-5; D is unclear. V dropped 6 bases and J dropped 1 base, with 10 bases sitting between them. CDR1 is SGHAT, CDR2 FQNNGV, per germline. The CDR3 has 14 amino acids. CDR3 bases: TGTGCCAGCAGTTCCCAACACAGCAATCAGCCCCAGCATTTT. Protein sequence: CASSSQHSNQPQHF.

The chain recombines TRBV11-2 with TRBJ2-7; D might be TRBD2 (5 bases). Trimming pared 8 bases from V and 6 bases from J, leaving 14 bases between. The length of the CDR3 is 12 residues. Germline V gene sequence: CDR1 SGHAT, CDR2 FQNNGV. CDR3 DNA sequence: TGTGCCAGCCAAATCGGACTTCTCGAGCAGTACTTC. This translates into CASQIGLLEQYF. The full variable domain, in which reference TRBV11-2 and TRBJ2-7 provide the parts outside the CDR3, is EAGVAQSPRYKIIEKRQSVAFWCNPISGHATLYWYQQILGQGPKLLIQFQNNGVVDDSQLPKDRFSAERLKGVDSTLKIQPAKLEDSAVYLCASQIGLLEQYFGPGTRLTVT.

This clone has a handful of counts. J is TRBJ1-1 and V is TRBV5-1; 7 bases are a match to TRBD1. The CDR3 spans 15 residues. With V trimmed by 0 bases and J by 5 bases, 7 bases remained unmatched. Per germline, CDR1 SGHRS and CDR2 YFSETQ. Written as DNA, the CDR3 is TGCGCCAGCAGCTTGGCGGTTAGGACAGGAACTGAAGCTTTCTTT. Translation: CASSLAVRTGTEAFF.

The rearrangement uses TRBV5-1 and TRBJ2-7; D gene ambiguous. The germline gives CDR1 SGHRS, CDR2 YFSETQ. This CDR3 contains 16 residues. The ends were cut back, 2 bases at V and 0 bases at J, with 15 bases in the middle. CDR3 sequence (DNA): TGCGCCAGCAGCTTTAACGAGACTGTATTCTCCTACGAGCAGTACTTC. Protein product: CASSFNETVFSYEQYF.

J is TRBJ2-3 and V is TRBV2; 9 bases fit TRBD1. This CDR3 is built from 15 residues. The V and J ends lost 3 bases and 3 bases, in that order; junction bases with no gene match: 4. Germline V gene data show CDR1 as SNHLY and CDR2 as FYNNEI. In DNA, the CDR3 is TGTGCCAGCAGTGAGGGACAGGGCGGAACAGATACGCAGTATTTT. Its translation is CASSEGQGGTDTQYF.

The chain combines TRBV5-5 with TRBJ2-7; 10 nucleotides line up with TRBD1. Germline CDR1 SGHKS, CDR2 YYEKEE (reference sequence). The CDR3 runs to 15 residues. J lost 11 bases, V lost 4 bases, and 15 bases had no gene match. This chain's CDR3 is CASSQKTGGAFSEYF. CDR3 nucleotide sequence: TGTGCCAGCAGCCAAAAGACAGGGGGCGCGTTTAGTGAGTACTTC.

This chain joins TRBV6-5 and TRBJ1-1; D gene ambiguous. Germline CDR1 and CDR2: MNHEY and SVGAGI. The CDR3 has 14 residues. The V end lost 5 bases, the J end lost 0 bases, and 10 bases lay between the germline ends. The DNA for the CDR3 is TGTGCCAGCAGTCGACACCTTATGAACACTGAAGCTTTCTTT. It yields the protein CASSRHLMNTEAFF.

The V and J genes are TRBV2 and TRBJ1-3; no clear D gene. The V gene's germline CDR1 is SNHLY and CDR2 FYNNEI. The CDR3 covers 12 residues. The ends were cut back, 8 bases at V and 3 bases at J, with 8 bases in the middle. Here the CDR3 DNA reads TGTGCCAGCGATCAGTATGGAAACACCATATATTTT. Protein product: CASDQYGNTIYF.

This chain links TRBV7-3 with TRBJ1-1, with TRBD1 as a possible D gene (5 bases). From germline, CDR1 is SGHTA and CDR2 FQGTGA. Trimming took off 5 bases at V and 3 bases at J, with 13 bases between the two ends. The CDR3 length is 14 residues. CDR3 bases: TGTGCCAGCAGCCCGGGAGGGGCGGACACTGAAGCTTTCTTT. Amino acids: CASSPGGADTEAFF. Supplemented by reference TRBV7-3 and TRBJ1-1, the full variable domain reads GAGVSQTPSNKVTEKGKYVELRCDPISGHTALYWYRQSLGQGPEFLIYFQGTGAADDSGLPNDRFFAVRPEGSVSTLKIQRTERGDSAVYLCASSPGGADTEAFFGQGTRLTVV.

The CDR3 region has the DNA TGTGCCAGCAGCTCCCGGGGGGCTGACTATAACTATGGCTACACCTTC. Its protein is CASSSRGADYNYGYTF. The V and J genes are TRBV5-6 and TRBJ1-2, with a weak D call TRBD1 (6 bases). CDR1 SGHDT and CDR2 YYEEEE come from the germline V gene. The V gene lost 3 bases and the J gene lost 1 base, with 16 bases spanning the gap. CDR3 length: 16 amino acids.

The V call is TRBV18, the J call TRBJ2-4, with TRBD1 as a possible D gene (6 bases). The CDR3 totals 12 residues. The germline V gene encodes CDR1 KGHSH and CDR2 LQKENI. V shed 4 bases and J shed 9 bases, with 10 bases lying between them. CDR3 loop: CASSLQGPIQYF. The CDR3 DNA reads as TGTGCCAGCTCACTTCAGGGGCCCATTCAGTACTTC.

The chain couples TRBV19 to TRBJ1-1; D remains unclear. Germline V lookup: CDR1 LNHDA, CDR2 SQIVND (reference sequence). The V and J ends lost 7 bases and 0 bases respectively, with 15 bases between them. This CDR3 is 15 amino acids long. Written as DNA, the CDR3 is TGTGCCAGTACCCCCGGGAGGCAGATGAACACTGAAGCTTTCTTT. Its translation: CASTPGRQMNTEAFF.

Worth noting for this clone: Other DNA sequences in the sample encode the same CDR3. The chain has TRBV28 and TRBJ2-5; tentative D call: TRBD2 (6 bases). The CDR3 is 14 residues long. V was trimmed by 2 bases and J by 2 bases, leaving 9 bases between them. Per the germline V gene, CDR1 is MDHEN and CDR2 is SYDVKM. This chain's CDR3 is CASSLMGGQETQYF. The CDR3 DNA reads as TGTGCCAGCAGTTTAATGGGGGGACAAGAGACCCAGTACTTC.

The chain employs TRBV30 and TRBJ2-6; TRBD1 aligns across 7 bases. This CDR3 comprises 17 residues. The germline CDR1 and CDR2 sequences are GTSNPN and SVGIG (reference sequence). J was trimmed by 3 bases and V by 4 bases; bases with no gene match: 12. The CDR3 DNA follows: TGTGCCTGGACCAATGAGGGGGCTCTACGTGGGGCCAACGTCCTGACTTTC. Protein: CAWTNEGALRGANVLTF.

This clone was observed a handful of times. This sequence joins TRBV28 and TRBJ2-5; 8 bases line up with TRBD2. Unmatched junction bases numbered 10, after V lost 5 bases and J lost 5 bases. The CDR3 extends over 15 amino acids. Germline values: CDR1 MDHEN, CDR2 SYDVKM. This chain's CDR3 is CASSPSGGVGETQYF. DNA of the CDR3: TGTGCCAGCAGTCCGAGCGGGGGAGTGGGTGAGACCCAGTACTTC.

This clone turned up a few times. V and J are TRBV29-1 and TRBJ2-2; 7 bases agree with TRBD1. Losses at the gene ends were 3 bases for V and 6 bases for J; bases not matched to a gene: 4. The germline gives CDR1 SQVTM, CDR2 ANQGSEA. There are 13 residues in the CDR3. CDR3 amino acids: CSVDRDRAGELFF. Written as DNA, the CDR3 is TGCAGCGTTGACCGAGACAGGGCCGGGGAGCTGTTTTTT.